These 27 T cell receptor beta chains came from one sample sequenced in a study of T cells in Graves' hyperthyroidism and ophthalmopathy. RNA transcripts were the template for amplifying TCR beta CDR3 regions. The primer set for the first-round RT-PCR of the TCR CDR3 was HTBI. TCRdb independently ran MiXCR on the multiplex PCR reads; one entry per CDR3 protein. The profile shows almost 250,000 distinct CDR3 sequences, roughly a quarter of them singletons. Sequencing was performed on blood. The origin of the receptors is a woman between 40 and 55 years old with Graves' ophthalmopathy.

This clonotype was seen repeatedly, ten times or more. V and J are TRBV6-1 and TRBJ2-7; 7 bases are a match to TRBD2. This CDR3 is built from 15 residues. The trim removed 3 bases at V and 5 bases at J, leaving 10 bases unmatched. Germline-derived CDR1 and CDR2 are MNHNS and SASEGT. The CDR3 DNA reads as TGTGCCAGCAGTGACATTTTTTCCGGGGGGAACGAGCAGTACTTC. Amino acids: CASSDIFSGGNEQYF.

This chain links TRBV4-1 with TRBJ2-7, with TRBD1 as a possible D gene (5 bases). Germline values: CDR1 MGHRA, CDR2 YSYEKL. Trimming left V 0 bases short and J 3 bases short, with 12 bases between. The CDR3 is made up of 15 amino acids. The CDR3 sequence: CASSQEGARNYEQYF. The DNA of the CDR3 is TGCGCCAGCAGCCAAGAAGGGGCCCGGAACTACGAGCAGTACTTC.

The chain has TRBV28 and TRBJ2-7, with 8 bases aligning to TRBD2. The CDR3 is 15 amino acids. Trimming at V came to 3 bases and at J to 3 bases, leaving 7 bases not matched to a gene. CDR1 and CDR2 (germline): MDHEN, SYDVKM. The CDR3 DNA reads as TGTGCCAGCAGTTTGGGGGGTAGCGGGATCTACGAGCAGTACTTC. This sequence encodes CASSLGGSGIYEQYF. Combining the CDR3 with reference TRBV28 and TRBJ2-7 gives the whole variable domain DVKVTQSSRYLVKRTGEKVFLECVQDMDHENMFWYRQDPGLGLRLIYFSYDVKMKEKGDIPEGYSVSREKKERFSLILESASTNQTSMYLCASSLGGSGIYEQYFGPGTRLTVT.

The gene calls are TRBV7-2 and TRBJ2-5; 8 nucleotides match TRBD1. V lost 5 bases, J lost 2 bases, and 4 bases stayed unmatched. The germline V gene encodes CDR1 SGHTA and CDR2 FQGNSA. The CDR3 extends over 14 amino acids. CDR3 residues: CASSQDREQETQYF. The CDR3 bases are TGTGCCAGCAGCCAGGACAGGGAACAAGAGACCCAGTACTTC. The full variable domain, completed using reference TRBV7-2 and TRBJ2-5, is GAGVSQSPSNKVTEKGKDVELRCDPISGHTALYWYRQSLGQGLEFLIYFQGNSAPDKSGLPSDRFSAERTGGSVSTLTIQRTQQEDSAVYLCASSQDREQETQYFGPGTRLLVL.

This clonotype has a count of ten or more. The chain carries TRBV27 and TRBJ2-7, with 8 positions matching TRBD2. The CDR3 loop spans 16 amino acids. Trimming removed 3 bases from V and 5 bases from J; junction bases left unmatched: 12. CDR1 and CDR2 (germline): MNHEY, SMNVEV (reference sequence). CDR3 amino acids: CASSFLPGTRKDEQYF. CDR3 DNA sequence: TGTGCCAGCAGTTTTCTTCCCGGGACTAGGAAGGACGAGCAGTACTTC.

The table lists this clonotype with a few counts. The chain couples TRBV12-3 or TRBV12-4 to TRBJ2-7; D gene ambiguous. The CDR3 covers 15 residues. The germline V and J ends were trimmed by 2 bases and 4 bases, with 15 bases remaining between them. The CDR3 bases are TGTGCCAGCAGTTTATACGCAGGTGGTCGGTACGAGCAGTACTTC. Residues: CASSLYAGGRYEQYF.

The chain employs TRBV7-2 and TRBJ2-5; no clear D. Germline-derived CDR1 and CDR2 are SGHTA and FQGNSA. The CDR3 consists of 12 residues. The germline V and J ends were trimmed by 11 bases and 2 bases, with 12 bases remaining between them. The CDR3 loop reads CAWTGRQETQYF. In DNA form, the CDR3 reads TGTGCCTGGACGGGCAGACAAGAGACCCAGTACTTC.

The table lists this clonotype with a few counts. The chain employs TRBV12-3 or TRBV12-4 and TRBJ2-2, with 7 bases fitting TRBD2. Trimming at V came to 6 bases and at J to 5 bases, leaving 12 bases not matched to a gene. This CDR3 has 16 amino acids. The CDR3 sequence: CASSRRGGRETGELFF. CDR3 sequence (DNA): TGTGCCAGCAGCCGTCGCGGCGGGAGAGAAACCGGGGAGCTGTTTTTT.

The J gene is TRBJ1-5, the V gene TRBV6-1, with 10 bases matching TRBD1. The V gene end was trimmed by 6 bases and the J gene end by 5 bases; junction bases not matched to a gene: 7. The CDR3 extends over 15 amino acids. CDR1 is MNHNS and CDR2 is SASEGT in the germline V gene. CDR3: CASSLGQGVHQPQHF. The CDR3 coding sequence is TGTGCCAGCAGCCTCGGACAGGGGGTCCATCAGCCCCAGCATTTT.

As to this clonotype: At one of its ends the junction is not consistent with the germline gene, which may arise from a read error. V is TRBV11-2 and J is TRBJ1-1, with TRBD1 identical over 9 bases. Germline lookup yields CDR1 SGHAT and CDR2 FQNNGV. This CDR3 contains 13 residues. CDR3 region: CAGSSGDRVESFF. CDR3 nucleotide sequence: TGTGCCGGCAGCTCCGGGGACAGGGTTGAATCTTTCTTT. Using reference TRBV11-2 and TRBJ1-1 for the parts outside the CDR3, the full variable domain is EAGVAQSPRYKIIEKRQSVAFWCNPISGHATLYWYQQILGQGPKLLIQFQNNGVVDDSQLPKDRFSAERLKGVDSTLKIQPAKLEDSAVYLCAGSSGDRVESFFGQGTRLTVV.

Many counts were recorded for this clonotype. The rearrangement links TRBV28 to TRBJ1-5, with 7 bases matching TRBD1. From germline, CDR1 is MDHEN and CDR2 SYDVKM. The CDR3 runs 14 residues. The V segment lost 0 bases and the J segment 7 bases; nucleotides outside the gene matches: 3. In nucleotides, the CDR3 is TGTGCCAGCAGTTTATGGCAGGGGGGCCAGCCCCAGCATTTT. Its translation: CASSLWQGGQPQHF.

The chain has TRBV6-5 and TRBJ1-2; no clear D gene. Germline assignment: CDR1 MNHEY and CDR2 SVGAGI. The V gene lost 0 bases and the J gene lost 8 bases, with 7 bases spanning the gap. CDR3 length: 12 amino acids. The CDR3 DNA is TGTGCCAGCAGTTACTCGAATAGCGGCTACACCTTC. Its protein product is CASSYSNSGYTF.

This clonotype was counted ten times or more. In DNA form, the CDR3 reads TGCGCCAGCAGCTTGGAAGGCAGTGGCTACACCTTC. It yields the protein CASSLEGSGYTF. The chain recombines TRBV5-1 with TRBJ1-2; D is uncertain. From germline, CDR1 is SGHRS and CDR2 YFSETQ. The CDR3 covers 12 residues. V shed 0 bases and J shed 7 bases, with 7 bases lying between them.

The sample holds many counts of this clonotype. The chain joins TRBV27 to TRBJ2-7; TRBD2 matches 8 bases. Looked up from germline, CDR1 is MNHEY and CDR2 is SMNVEV (reference sequence). CDR3 size: 14 residues. With 3 bases clipped from V and 5 bases from J, the junction kept 6 bases outside the gene matches. The CDR3 reads CASSFSGRVDEQYF. DNA for the CDR3: TGTGCCAGCAGTTTCAGCGGGAGAGTCGACGAGCAGTACTTC.

This clonotype was recorded at least ten times. The chain recombines TRBV19 with TRBJ1-3, with D unclear. This CDR3 is 15 amino acids long. V shed 5 bases and J shed 4 bases, with 15 bases lying between them. From germline, CDR1 is LNHDA and CDR2 SQIVND (reference sequence). The CDR3 sequence: CASSPQGGSGNTIYF. In DNA form, the CDR3 reads TGTGCCAGTAGTCCACAAGGCGGGAGCGGAAACACCATATATTTT.

In its sample, this clonotype was seen many times. This rearrangement joins TRBV7-9 to TRBJ2-5, with no clear D. The V end lost 1 base, the J end lost 5 bases, and 11 bases lay between the germline ends. Germline loops: CDR1 SEHNR, CDR2 FQNEAQ (reference sequence). This CDR3 has 14 amino acids. DNA for the CDR3: TGTGCCAGCAGCTTAGGTGGTACGGTGGAGACCCAGTACTTC. It codes for CASSLGGTVETQYF. The full variable domain, in which reference TRBV7-9 and TRBJ2-5 provide the parts outside the CDR3, is DTGVSQNPRHKITKRGQNVTFRCDPISEHNRLYWYRQTLGQGPEFLTYFQNEAQLEKSRLLSDRFSAERPKGSFSTLEIQRTEQGDSAMYLCASSLGGTVETQYFGPGTRLLVL.

This clonotype was detected ten times or more. The chain has TRBV5-4 and TRBJ2-7; tentatively, D is TRBD2 (5 bases). From germline, CDR1 is SGHNT and CDR2 YYREEE (reference sequence). The length of the CDR3 is 15 residues. The V and J ends lost 5 bases and 4 bases respectively, with 19 bases between them. This CDR3 is CASSSVPGNSYEQYF. Written as DNA, the CDR3 is TGTGCCAGCAGTTCAGTACCCGGGAACAGTTACGAGCAGTACTTC.

The chain carries TRBV28 and TRBJ2-5; 9 bases are a match to TRBD2. This CDR3 has 15 residues. Looked up from germline, CDR1 is MDHEN and CDR2 is SYDVKM. Unmatched junction bases numbered 8, after V lost 5 bases and J lost 4 bases. The CDR3 DNA reads TGTGCCAGCAGTCCTATAGCGGGAGTGCGAGAGACCCAGTACTTC. It codes for CASSPIAGVRETQYF.

This clonotype was recorded at least ten times. This chain connects TRBV28 to TRBJ2-2; 8 bases fit TRBD1. The CDR3 sequence is 14 residues long. J lost 4 bases, V lost 5 bases, and 3 bases had no gene match. Germline CDR1 is MDHEN and CDR2 is SYDVKM. CDR3 sequence: CASSRTGTTGELFF. In DNA form, the CDR3 reads TGTGCCAGCAGTCGGACAGGGACCACCGGGGAGCTGTTTTTT. The variable domain in full, completed from reference TRBV28 and TRBJ2-2, reads DVKVTQSSRYLVKRTGEKVFLECVQDMDHENMFWYRQDPGLGLRLIYFSYDVKMKEKGDIPEGYSVSREKKERFSLILESASTNQTSMYLCASSRTGTTGELFFGEGSRLTVL.

The genes are TRBV18 and TRBJ2-7; 9 nucleotides align to TRBD2. Germline loops: CDR1 KGHSH, CDR2 LQKENI. The CDR3 runs 17 residues. The ends lost 3 bases at V and 2 bases at J; junction bases unmatched: 11. The CDR3 DNA is TGTGCCAGCTCACCTAGTCCTTCTAGCGGGAATACCTACGAGCAGTACTTC. As protein: CASSPSPSSGNTYEQYF.

The gene calls are TRBV28 and TRBJ1-5; D is ambiguous. The germline V and J ends were trimmed by 4 bases and 2 bases, with 15 bases remaining between them. The germline V gene encodes CDR1 MDHEN and CDR2 SYDVKM. This CDR3 is 16 amino acids long. The CDR3 region is CASSSSRWVGNQPQHF. In nucleotides, the CDR3 is TGTGCCAGCAGTTCCTCCCGTTGGGTTGGCAATCAGCCCCAGCATTTT.

This clonotype is a singleton in its sample. The chain joins TRBV19 to TRBJ1-1; the D gene is possibly TRBD1 (5 bases). V lost 1 base, J lost 3 bases, and 15 bases lay in between. Germline values: CDR1 LNHDA, CDR2 SQIVND (reference sequence). The CDR3 length is 16 residues. CDR3 loop: CASSIGGVGKDTEAFF. The CDR3 coding sequence is TGTGCCAGTAGTATAGGAGGGGTAGGGAAGGACACTGAAGCTTTCTTT.

V and J are TRBV7-8 and TRBJ1-2; D is possibly TRBD1 (5 bases). The CDR3 runs 13 residues. Between the trimmed V and J ends, which lost 1 base and 8 bases, there was a span of 11 bases. Germline CDR1 SGHVS, CDR2 FQNEAQ. The CDR3 DNA sequence: TGTGCCAGCAGCTTAGGAGGGGCCTGGGGCTACACCTTC. Translating gives CASSLGGAWGYTF.

This clonotype was detected many times. This chain links TRBV2 with TRBJ2-3; TRBD2 matches at 12 bases. Germline values: CDR1 SNHLY, CDR2 FYNNEI. CDR3 length: 14 residues. V lost 9 bases to trimming and J lost 4 bases; unmatched junction nucleotides: 5. CDR3 DNA: TGTGCCAGTGAGGGACTAGCGGGCGCAGATACGCAGTATTTT. Translated: CASEGLAGADTQYF.

The chain recombines TRBV18 with TRBJ2-7; D not resolved. Trimming took off 3 bases at V and 3 bases at J, with 12 bases between the two ends. In germline, CDR1 is KGHSH, CDR2 LQKENI. CDR3 size: 14 residues. The CDR3: CASSPGSSLYEQYF. The CDR3 region has the DNA TGTGCCAGCTCACCTGGAAGCAGCCTCTACGAGCAGTACTTC.

This clonotype has only a few counts. This chain joins TRBV12-3 or TRBV12-4 and TRBJ1-2, with 8 bases matching TRBD1. The CDR3 has 12 residues. V shed 5 bases, J shed 8 bases, and the junction held 4 bases outside the gene matches. CDR3 coding DNA: TGTGCCAGCAGTGGATGGGACAGGGGCTACACCTTC. Translation: CASSGWDRGYTF.

The J gene is TRBJ2-5, the V gene TRBV12-3 or TRBV12-4, with TRBD2 identical over 8 bases. The J segment lost 5 bases and the V segment lost 5 bases, leaving 16 bases of the junction unmatched. The CDR3 covers 17 residues. For the CDR3, the DNA is TGTGCCAGCAGTGCTAACCCGGGACTAGGGTTCAGCGAGACCCAGTACTTC. This encodes CASSANPGLGFSETQYF.